Sequencing of this T cell receptor beta chain was carried out in a study of PD-1 blockade in mismatch repair-deficient tumors (dated by TCRdb to the late 2010s). Looking at the study overall: The trial enrolled 86 consecutive patients with 12 mismatch repair-deficient cancer types between late 2013 and 2016, all previously treated and progressing. Deep sequencing of TCR CDR3 regions was used to track tumor-associated T cell clones in peripheral blood of patients responding to PD-1 blockade.

Comments on this clone: Its cognate antigen has yet to be identified. Within one base of it there is no much larger clone, and no base qualities were kept.

The study at large found these results: Tumor-resident clones, often undetectable in blood before treatment, expanded rapidly after pembrolizumab and then contracted, generally before radiologic responses.

Interpreted using the paper, the time point label stands for: peripheral blood 12 weeks after first pembrolizumab dose. For every enrolled patient, mismatch repair deficiency was confirmed by either polymerase chain reaction or immunohistochemistry. TCR sequencing was carried out for a few patients who responded to pembrolizumab therapy. The phase II trial prospectively evaluated PD-1 blockade with pembrolizumab in advanced mismatch repair-deficient cancers, independent of tissue of origin. Peripheral blood T cell samples were collected serially, before PD-1 blockade began and at several time points afterward. Blood sampling times were expressed in weeks after the first pembrolizumab dose. Libraries were constructed by the immunoSEQ multiplex PCR assay. As stored in TCRdb, this immuneACCESS dataset retains in-frame rearrangements with V and J assigned. A fraction of the clones does not appear; measured against another copy, unresolved V genes explain less than half of the discrepancy, and the remainder lacks a known reason. This sample is represented by tens of thousands of clones; over 70% of them were singletons. The biggest ten clones account for roughly 2.5% of the sample.

Reading from cysteine to phenylalanine, the CDR3 counts 15 amino acids. Solely the CDR3 DNA is kept, with 45 bases framed from the first base. The germline V gene encodes CDR1 SNHLY and CDR2 FYNNEI. Trimming takes 5 bases off V and 4 bases off J; junction bases not matched to a gene: 8. The sample was peripheral blood, taken 12 weeks after starting pembrolizumab. The sequence was collected from an adult with mismatch repair-deficient cancer. Recombination connected TRBV2 to TRBJ2-3, and TRBD2 aligns with 8 junction nucleotides. The CDR3 region reads CASSPGLGEADTQYF. DNA sequence: TGTGCCAGCAGTCCGGGACTAGGAGAAGCAGATACGCAGTATTTT.